This T cell receptor (beta chain) was recorded in a study of a mutant IDH1 vaccine in newly diagnosed glioma. Study-level background: Vaccines began 4-6 weeks after radiotherapy alone, or with temozolomide cycles. Patients arrived already treated with radiotherapy, temozolomide, or both, most having had both.

Assay: immunoSEQ multiplex PCR; the TCRdb copy retains only in-frame clones and omits some. Among under 85,000 clones, roughly 85% were seen once, and the ten largest hold over 0.6%. CDR1 and CDR2 from the germline V gene are LNHDA and SQIVND (reference sequence). The CDR3 runs 13 residues. V lost 9 bases, J lost 6 bases, and 15 bases lay in between. As to time point: week 23, last vaccination. In every dose of vaccine, 300 ug of mutant IDH1 20-mer peptide was given alongside topical imiquimod. General observations from the study: Among top peripheral T cell clonotypes, changes seemed unrelated to pseudoprogression.

This clone was seen a few times. Its target is unknown. The chain carries TRBV19 and TRBJ1-5, with D tentatively TRBD1 (6 bases). The source material was PBMCs, sampled from a glioma patient whose treatment included an IDH1 peptide vaccine. This receptor was identified in a woman aged 50 to 60 with glioma. CDR3 nucleotide sequence: TGTGCCAGCTCCGGGGGGCTAGGTCAGCCCCAGCATTTT. It encodes CASSGGLGQPQHF.